This is a list of T cell receptor beta chains from one sample in a study of post-analysis software for immune sequencing data. TCRdb reprocessed the PCR reads via MiXCR and lists one record per CDR3 protein. This sample yields fewer than 550,000 distinct CDR3 sequences, of which around 34% are seen a single time; approximately 5.4% belongs to the top ten. Specimen: blood. These receptors were collected from a girl between 2 and 17 years old with multiple sclerosis. Each CDR3 is given with its conserved first and last residue. D genes are given only for firm matches. Clone size is not always given. Where it is, it says once, few, many or a class for expanded clones.

D	V	J	size	DNA	CDR3
TRBD1	TRBV20-1	TRBJ2-2	-	TGCAGTGCTAGAGATTTGGACAGGGGTCCCCCCCACACCGGGGAGCTGTTTTTT	CSARDLDRGPPHTGELFF
-	TRBV4-1	TRBJ2-6	-	TGCGCCAGCAGCAAACCGGGGACCTCTGGGGCCAACGTCCGGACTTTC	CASSKPGTSGANVRTF
TRBD2	TRBV29-1	TRBJ2-1	-	TGCAGCGTCGGGACCGGGACTAGCGGGGGGTATGAGCAGTTCTTC	CSVGTGTSGGYEQFF
-	TRBV27	TRBJ1-6	-	TGTGCCAGCAGATTCTCGGGTGTTACACCCCTCCACTTT	CASRFSGVTPLHF
-	TRBV7-2	TRBJ2-1	-	TGTGCCATCACCGGCCCCCGCTCCTACAATGAGCAGTTCTTC	CAITGPRSYNEQFF
-	TRBV20-1	TRBJ1-4	-	TGCAGTGCTAGGGATCATCAGAGGGGAAAACTGTTTTTT	CSARDHQRGKLFF
-	TRBV5-1	TRBJ1-1	-	TGCGCCAGCAGCTCTGGTACAGGGTCGACCACTGAAGCTTTCTTT	CASSSGTGSTTEAFF
-	TRBV24-1	TRBJ1-1	few	TGTGCCACCAGTCCCTTTCTACGGAGAGCTTTCTTT	CATSPFLRRAFF
TRBD2	TRBV20-1	TRBJ2-1	-	TGCAGTGCTAGAGATCCCACTAGCGGGCGCTACAATGAGCAGTTCTTC	CSARDPTSGRYNEQFF
-	TRBV9	TRBJ2-6	-	TGTGCCGGCAGCGTTAACTCAGGGTTTGGGTCTGGGGCCAACGTCCTGACTTTC	CAGSVNSGFGSGANVLTF
-	TRBV19	TRBJ2-3	-	TGTGCCAGTAGTCTCGACAGTCATACTAGCACAGATACGCAGTATTTT	CASSLDSHTSTDTQYF
TRBD1	TRBV28	TRBJ1-1	few	TGTGCCAGCAGTTCCCCGGGACAGGGAGCCACTGAAGCTTTCTTT	CASSSPGQGATEAFF
-	TRBV7-8	TRBJ1-2	-	TGTGCCAGCAGCTTAGCTGGAGGGTTGGAAGCTAACTATGGCTACACCTTC	CASSLAGGLEANYGYTF
-	TRBV6-1	TRBJ2-5	few	TGTGCCAGCAGCGCCAATGGATTGGTCGGAGAGACCCAGTACTTC	CASSANGLVGETQYF
TRBD1	TRBV4-2	TRBJ2-4	-	TGTGCCAGCAGCCAAGATCGACAGGGAAACATTCAGTACTTC	CASSQDRQGNIQYF
-	TRBV10-2	TRBJ2-3	-	TGCGCCAGCAGTAGCCTGGCGGGGGCCACAGATACGCAGTATTTT	CASSSLAGATDTQYF
-	TRBV9	TRBJ1-5	-	TGTGCCAGCAGCGTAGGGGGGGGTCGGCAGCCCCAGCATTTT	CASSVGGGRQPQHF
-	TRBV6-5	TRBJ2-5	many	TGTGCCAGCAGACCCGGTGTAGGTAGAGAGACCCAGTACTTC	CASRPGVGRETQYF
TRBD1	TRBV7-2	TRBJ2-1	-	TGTGCCAGCAGCTTAACAGGGGGAAGCTCCTACAATGAGCAGTTCTTC	CASSLTGGSSYNEQFF
TRBD1	TRBV29-1	TRBJ1-4	-	TGCAGCGTCCGACAGGGCAAAGAAAAACTGTTTTTT	CSVRQGKEKLFF
-	TRBV2	TRBJ2-7	few	TGTGCCAGCAGTGGGCCAAACTACGAGCAGTACTTC	CASSGPNYEQYF
-	TRBV6-6	TRBJ2-7	-	TGTGCCAGCAGCCCCTCACACGAGCAGTACTTC	CASSPSHEQYF
-	TRBV6-5	TRBJ1-1	few	TGTGCCAGCAGGCCAGGGCAATTAAACACTGAAGCTTTCTTT	CASRPGQLNTEAFF
-	TRBV20-1	TRBJ1-4	few	TGCAGTGCTAGAGACAGCAGGGGCGATGAAAAACTGTTTTTT	CSARDSRGDEKLFF
-	TRBV20-1	TRBJ1-2	-	TGCAGTGCTACGCGATTCAGGACGGGGGACGGCTACACCTTC	CSATRFRTGDGYTF
TRBD1	TRBV29-1	TRBJ2-1	few	TGCAGCGTTAGCTCGACAGGGCTACTCTACAATGAGCAGTTCTTC	CSVSSTGLLYNEQFF
TRBD2	TRBV7-3	TRBJ2-1	few	TGTGCCAGCTCGGTCGGCGGGGGGAATTACAATGAGCAGTTCTTC	CASSVGGGNYNEQFF
-	TRBV7-2	TRBJ2-5	few	TGTGCCAGCAGCTTAGGCCCAGGGGAGACCCAGTACTTC	CASSLGPGETQYF
-	TRBV5-1	TRBJ2-3	-	TGCGCCAGCAGCTTGGCCCTGCAGAATACGCAGTATTTT	CASSLALQNTQYF
TRBD2	TRBV2	TRBJ2-1	-	TGTGCCAGCAACGGGGGGACCTACAATGAGCAGTTCTTC	CASNGGTYNEQFF
TRBD1	TRBV25-1	TRBJ1-2	-	TGTGCCAGCAGTGAATCGGGACAGGTTAGGGGCTACACCTTC	CASSESGQVRGYTF
TRBD2	TRBV24-1	TRBJ2-1	-	TGTGCCACCAGTGACATAGCGGGGGGGCTTCATGAGCAGTTCTTC	CATSDIAGGLHEQFF
-	TRBV9	TRBJ2-1	few	TGTGCCAGCAGCCTCGTTACAGGGATGACCTACAATGAGCAGTTCTTC	CASSLVTGMTYNEQFF
-	TRBV29-1	TRBJ1-2	once	TGCAGCGTCGAAACAGCTAACTATGGCTACACCTTC	CSVETANYGYTF
-	TRBV29-1	TRBJ1-1	-	TGCAGCTACAACGACAGACTGATGAACACTGAAGCTTTCTTT	CSYNDRLMNTEAFF
-	TRBV5-1	TRBJ2-1	-	TGCGCCAGCAATCACCAATCCTACAATGAGCAGTTCTTC	CASNHQSYNEQFF
-	TRBV10-3	TRBJ2-1	-	TGTGCCATCAAGGGGGCTCCGGGGGATGAGCAGTTCTTC	CAIKGAPGDEQFF
TRBD1	TRBV12-3/TRBV12-4	TRBJ1-5	-	TGTGCCAGCAGTTTATCATTTCCCGGGACAGGGGGCAATCAGCCCCAGCATTTT	CASSLSFPGTGGNQPQHF
-	TRBV7-3	TRBJ2-2	-	TGTGCCAGCAGCTTCGTTGGGGGGTTTTCGAACACCGGGGAGCTGTTTTTT	CASSFVGGFSNTGELFF
TRBD1	TRBV18	TRBJ1-2	few	TGTGCCAGCTCACCCGGGACAGGCTTCTATGGCTACACCTTC	CASSPGTGFYGYTF
-	TRBV5-5	TRBJ2-7	-	TGTGCCAGCGGCTTGTTAGGCAGGGAGGTCGAGGAGCAGTACTTC	CASGLLGREVEEQYF
-	TRBV29-1	TRBJ1-2	-	TGCAGCGTAATAGACGGGAACTATGGCTACGCCTTC	CSVIDGNYGYAF
-	TRBV20-1	TRBJ2-4	-	TGCAGTGCTAGCGGCTCTCCAGCCAAAAACATTCAGTACTTC	CSASGSPAKNIQYF
TRBD1	TRBV2	TRBJ1-5	-	TGTGCCAGCAGTGAGGGACAGGGGCCCTATCAGCCCCAGCATTTT	CASSEGQGPYQPQHF
-	TRBV5-1	TRBJ2-4	-	TGCGCCAGCAGCTTGGAGGACTTTCAAAACATTCAGTACTTC	CASSLEDFQNIQYF
-	TRBV6-5	TRBJ2-6	-	TGTGCCAGCAGTTACTATAGGAGCGACTCTGGGGCCAACGTCCTGACTTTC	CASSYYRSDSGANVLTF
TRBD1	TRBV20-1	TRBJ2-1	-	TGCAGTGCTGTGGGACAGCCCTACAATGAGCAGTTCTTC	CSAVGQPYNEQFF
-	TRBV4-1	TRBJ2-5	few	TGCGCCAGCAGCCACCTCCCCCAGGGAGAGACCCAGTACTTC	CASSHLPQGETQYF
-	TRBV6-5	TRBJ1-1	-	TGTGCCAGCAGCCGCACAACAGGGTATGGCACTGAAGCTTTCTTT	CASSRTTGYGTEAFF
-	TRBV11-2	TRBJ1-2	-	TGTGCCAGCAGCTTAGGGGCCACTAACTATGGCTACACCTTC	CASSLGATNYGYTF
TRBD2	TRBV9	TRBJ2-3	-	TGTGCCAGCAGCGAACCCCCGGGGACTACCCAGTCAGATACGCAGTATTTT	CASSEPPGTTQSDTQYF
-	TRBV29-1	TRBJ1-2	few	TGCAGCGTTGATGGAGGGGAGAAGGATGGCTACACCTTC	CSVDGGEKDGYTF
TRBD1	TRBV12-3/TRBV12-4	TRBJ1-2	few	TGTGCCAGCAGTTTAGGACAGGGGGCCGGGGGCTACACCTTC	CASSLGQGAGGYTF
-	TRBV5-5	TRBJ2-3	-	TGTGCCAGCAGCTACCAGAGTACAGATACGCAGTATTTT	CASSYQSTDTQYF
TRBD1	TRBV10-3	TRBJ1-2	few	TGTGCCATCAGTGAAAGGGACAGCGAAGGCTACACCTTC	CAISERDSEGYTF
TRBD2	TRBV5-1	TRBJ2-1	-	TGCGCCAGCAGCTTACTCCAGCGGGGGGGCAATGAGCAGTTCTTC	CASSLLQRGGNEQFF
-	TRBV3-1	TRBJ2-1	few	TGTGCCAGCAGGCAAGCCGGGACTGGAGGGTACAATGAGCAGTTCTTC	CASRQAGTGGYNEQFF